The 5 T cell receptor beta chains below come from one sample, sequenced in a study of blood T cell repertoires in COVID-19. Libraries were prepared by immunoSEQ multiplex PCR; TCRdb keeps only in-frame clonotypes and omits some of them. This table has a few hundred thousand clones, approximately 84% appearing once. Material for sequencing was peripheral blood. The receptors here all came from a woman aged 25 to 45 who had recovered from COVID-19.

The CDR3 DNA follows: TGCGCCAGCAGTTGGGACGGGACAGGGTTGAACACTGAAGCTTTCTTT. It encodes CASSWDGTGLNTEAFF. The rearrangement links TRBV5-1 to TRBJ1-1; 9 nucleotides align to TRBD1. The V gene's germline CDR1 is SGHRS and CDR2 YFSETQ. The V and J ends lost 5 bases and 0 bases, in that order; junction bases with no gene match: 8. The CDR3 loop spans 16 amino acids.

The chain couples TRBV5-1 to TRBJ2-1; D is perhaps TRBD1 (6 bases). The CDR3 is 15 amino acids. The germline V gene has CDR1 SGHRS and CDR2 YFSETQ. V gave up 0 bases and J gave up 4 bases, with 11 bases separating them. For the CDR3, the DNA is TGCGCCAGCAGCTTGGGGACAGAAAGATACAATGAGCAGTTCTTC. It specifies CASSLGTERYNEQFF. Using reference TRBV5-1 and TRBJ2-1 for the parts outside the CDR3, the full variable domain is KAGVTQTPRYLIKTRGQQVTLSCSPISGHRSVSWYQQTPGQGLQFLFEYFSETQRNKGNFPGRFSGRQFSNSRSEMNVSTLELGDSALYLCASSLGTERYNEQFFGPGTRLTVL.

The chain recombines TRBV15 with TRBJ1-5; possibly TRBD1 for D (5 bases). CDR3 length: 16 amino acids. V lost 0 bases to trimming and J lost 4 bases, with 13 bases between them. Per the germline V gene, CDR1 is LNHNV and CDR2 is YYDKDF (reference sequence). The CDR3 sequence is CATSRDTGVSNQPQHF. The CDR3 bases are TGTGCCACCAGCAGAGATACGGGGGTCTCGAATCAGCCCCAGCATTTT.

This rearrangement joins TRBV7-3 to TRBJ1-2; the D gene is possibly TRBD1 (5 bases). Germline V gene data show CDR1 as SGHTA and CDR2 as FQGTGA. The CDR3 sequence is 13 residues long. V dropped 1 base and J dropped 8 bases, with 11 bases sitting between them. The CDR3 region is CASSLIRVEGYTF. DNA of the CDR3: TGTGCCAGCAGCTTAATCAGGGTGGAGGGCTACACCTTC.

This clone was seen more than once but under ten times. The junction does not match germline at one end; this may be a read error. The chain employs TRBV11-2 and TRBJ1-5; D is unclear. The CDR3 has 13 amino acids. CDR1 SGHAT and CDR2 FQNNGV come from the germline V gene. The CDR3: CASSSTGNQPQHF. The CDR3 region has the DNA TGTGCCAGCAGCTCGACTGGCAACCAGCCCCAGCATTTT.